These 7 T cell receptor beta chains share one sample of origin, sequenced in a study of blood T cells in healthy people across ages. The second PCR ran roughly 7 to 11 cycles with a sample-barcoded 5' primer and J-beta primers. MiXCR, run by TCRdb on the 5' RACE reads, gives a single entry per CDR3 protein. The repertoire holds 540,000 or so distinct CDR3 sequences, with about 26% as singletons. Sequencing input: blood. These receptors originate from a woman in her 70s in good health.

This clonotype was seen a few times. The CDR3 DNA reads TGTGCCAGCAACAGGGGAGACACCGGGGAGCTGTTTTTT. Protein product: CASNRGDTGELFF. V usage is TRBV25-1 and J usage is TRBJ2-2, with 7 nucleotides matching TRBD1. The CDR3 consists of 13 residues. Looked up from germline, CDR1 is MGHDK and CDR2 is SYGVNS. Trimming cost V 7 bases and J 3 bases; bases outside gene matches: 2.

Many counts were recorded for this clonotype. The gene calls are TRBV12-3 or TRBV12-4 and TRBJ1-3, with no clear D. This CDR3 has 13 residues. Trimming cost V 1 base and J 4 bases, with 5 bases left between them. CDR3 amino acids: CASSLESGNTIYF. The CDR3 DNA is TGTGCCAGCAGTTTAGAGTCCGGAAACACCATATATTTT.

This clonotype occurred a few times. V usage is TRBV20-1 and J usage is TRBJ2-7; 8 nucleotides agree with TRBD1. CDR1 is DFQATT, CDR2 SNEGSKA, per germline (reference sequence). The CDR3 is made up of 15 amino acids. The trim removed 4 bases at V and 0 bases at J, leaving 8 bases unmatched. The CDR3 DNA reads as TGCAGTGCTACATTGGGACAGGACATCTCCTACGAGCAGTACTTC. This codes for CSATLGQDISYEQYF.

The CDR3 DNA sequence: TGCAGCGTTGTCTCCCCCCAGGTGGCAGGGGGCAACGAGCAGTACTTC. This encodes CSVVSPQVAGGNEQYF. The chain couples TRBV29-1 to TRBJ2-7; 8 bases match TRBD1. This CDR3 is 16 amino acids long. Germline values: CDR1 SQVTM, CDR2 ANQGSEA. V gave up 4 bases and J gave up 5 bases; unmatched junction bases: 16.

The J gene is TRBJ2-7, the V gene TRBV6-1; 9 bases agree with TRBD1. CDR1 and CDR2 from the germline V gene are MNHNS and SASEGT. Trimming at V came to 5 bases and at J to 6 bases, leaving 17 bases not matched to a gene. The CDR3 loop spans 17 amino acids. The CDR3 bases are TGTGCCAGCAGTCGCTATCCAATGCCCGGGACAGGGACCGAGCAGTACTTC. Its protein product is CASSRYPMPGTGTEQYF.

This clonotype was observed a few times. The chain links TRBV7-8 to TRBJ1-2; weak D call: TRBD1 (6 bases). This CDR3 has 15 residues. V lost 5 bases, J lost 4 bases, and 17 bases lay in between. In germline, CDR1 is SGHVS, CDR2 FQNEAQ. The CDR3 nucleotides read TGTGCCAGCAGCCTTGGGACAACGGGCCCCTATGGCTACACCTTC. Protein sequence: CASSLGTTGPYGYTF.

The V and J genes are TRBV27 and TRBJ1-2; D is undetermined. This CDR3 has 13 residues. Germline V gene data show CDR1 as MNHEY and CDR2 as SMNVEV (reference sequence). Deletions cut 6 bases from V and 8 bases from J, with 16 bases between. CDR3 residues: CASRASSSGGYTF. The CDR3 DNA follows: TGTGCCAGCAGAGCGTCATCGTCTGGAGGCTACACCTTC.